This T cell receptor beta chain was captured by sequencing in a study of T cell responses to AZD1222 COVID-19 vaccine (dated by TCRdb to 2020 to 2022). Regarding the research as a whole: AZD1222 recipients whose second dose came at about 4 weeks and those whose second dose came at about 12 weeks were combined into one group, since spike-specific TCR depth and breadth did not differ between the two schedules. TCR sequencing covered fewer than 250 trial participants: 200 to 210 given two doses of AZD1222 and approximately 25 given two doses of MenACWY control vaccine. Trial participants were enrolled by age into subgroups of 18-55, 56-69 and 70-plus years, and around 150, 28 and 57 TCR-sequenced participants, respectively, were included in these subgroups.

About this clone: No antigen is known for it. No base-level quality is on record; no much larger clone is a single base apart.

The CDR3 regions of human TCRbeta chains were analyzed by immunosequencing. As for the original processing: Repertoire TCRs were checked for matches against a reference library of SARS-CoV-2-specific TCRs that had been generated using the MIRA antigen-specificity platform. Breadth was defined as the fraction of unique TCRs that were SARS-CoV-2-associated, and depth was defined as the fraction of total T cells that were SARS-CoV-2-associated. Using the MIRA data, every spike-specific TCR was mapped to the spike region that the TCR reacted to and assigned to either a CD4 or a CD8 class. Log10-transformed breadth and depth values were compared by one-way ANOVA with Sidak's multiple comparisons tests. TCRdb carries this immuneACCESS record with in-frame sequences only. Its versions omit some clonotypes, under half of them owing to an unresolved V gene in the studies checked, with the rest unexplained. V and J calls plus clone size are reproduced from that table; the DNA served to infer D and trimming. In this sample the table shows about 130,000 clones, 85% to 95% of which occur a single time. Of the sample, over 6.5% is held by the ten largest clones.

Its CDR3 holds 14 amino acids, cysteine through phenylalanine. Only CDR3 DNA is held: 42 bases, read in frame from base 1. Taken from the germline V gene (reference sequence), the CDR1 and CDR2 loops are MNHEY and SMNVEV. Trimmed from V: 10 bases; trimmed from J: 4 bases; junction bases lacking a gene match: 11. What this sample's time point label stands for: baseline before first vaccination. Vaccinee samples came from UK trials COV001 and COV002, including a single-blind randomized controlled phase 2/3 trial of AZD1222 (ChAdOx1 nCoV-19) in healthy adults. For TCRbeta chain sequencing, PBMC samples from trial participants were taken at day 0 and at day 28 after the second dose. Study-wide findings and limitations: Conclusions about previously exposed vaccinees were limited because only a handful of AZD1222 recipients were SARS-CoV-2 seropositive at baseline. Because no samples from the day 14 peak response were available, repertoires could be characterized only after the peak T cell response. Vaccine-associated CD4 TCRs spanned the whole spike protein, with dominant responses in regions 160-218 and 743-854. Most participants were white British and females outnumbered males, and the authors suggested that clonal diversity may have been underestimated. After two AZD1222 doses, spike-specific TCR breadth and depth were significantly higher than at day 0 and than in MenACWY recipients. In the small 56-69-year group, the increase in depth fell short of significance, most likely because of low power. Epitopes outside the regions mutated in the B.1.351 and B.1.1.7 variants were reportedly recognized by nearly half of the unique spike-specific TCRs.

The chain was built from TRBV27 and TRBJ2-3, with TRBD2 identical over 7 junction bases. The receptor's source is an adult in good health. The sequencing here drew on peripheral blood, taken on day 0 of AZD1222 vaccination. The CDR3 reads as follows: CATRVAGEPDTQYF. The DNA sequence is TGTGCCACCCGTGTGGCGGGAGAACCAGATACGCAGTATTTT.